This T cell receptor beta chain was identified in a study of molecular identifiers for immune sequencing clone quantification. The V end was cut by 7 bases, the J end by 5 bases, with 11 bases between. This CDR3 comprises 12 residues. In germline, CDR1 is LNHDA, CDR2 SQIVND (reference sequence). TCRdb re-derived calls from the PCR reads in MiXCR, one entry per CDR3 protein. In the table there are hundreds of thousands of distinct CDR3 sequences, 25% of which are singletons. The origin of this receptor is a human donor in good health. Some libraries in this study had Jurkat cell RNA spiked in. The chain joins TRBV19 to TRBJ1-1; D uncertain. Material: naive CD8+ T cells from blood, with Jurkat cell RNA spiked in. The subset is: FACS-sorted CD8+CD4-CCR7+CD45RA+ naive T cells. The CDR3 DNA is TGTGCCAGTAAGTACGCGGGGACTGAAGCTTTCTTT. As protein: CASKYAGTEAFF.